These T cell receptor beta chains were read from a single sample in a study of T cell changes during pregnancy in multiple sclerosis. The data were produced by immunoSEQ multiplex PCR, yet TCRdb's version contains in-frame clones alone and is incomplete. The sample holds about 49,000 clones, 85% to 95% seen once. The source material was CD8+ T cells from peripheral blood mononuclear cells, sampled before pregnancy. All receptors derive from a female donor with multiple sclerosis, enrolled in a pregnancy study. Both conserved end residues are part of each CDR3. The D gene is left open where the match is weak. A clone size is listed for some rows: how often the clone was seen (once, few, many), or a class if it is expanded.

TRBV10-3	TRBD1	-	TRBJ2-7	CAILRTGPRPYEQYF	TGTGCCATCTTACGGACAGGGCCGAGGCCCTACGAGCAGTACTTC
TRBV25-1	TRBD1	-	TRBJ1-4	CASRQGAWEKLFF	TGTGCCAGCAGGCAGGGGGCGTGGGAAAAACTGTTTTTT
TRBV5-1	-	-	TRBJ2-5	CASNLGGNGETQYF	TGCGCCAGCAACTTAGGAGGGAACGGGGAGACCCAGTACTTC
TRBV6-5	TRBD1	-	TRBJ2-1	CASSYSRTGGRYEQFF	TGTGCCAGCAGTTACTCGAGGACAGGGGGCAGGTATGAGCAGTTCTTC
TRBV13	-	few	TRBJ1-1	CASSLGNRVVEAFF	TGTGCCAGCAGCTTAGGGAACAGGGTGGTTGAAGCTTTCTTT
TRBV27	TRBD1	-	TRBJ2-7	CAIRDRGYEQYF	TGTGCCATCCGGGACAGAGGCTACGAGCAGTACTTC
TRBV5-1	TRBD1	-	TRBJ1-5	CASSLGQGVQPQHF	TGCGCCAGCAGCTTGGGACAGGGAGTGCAGCCCCAGCATTTT
TRBV5-6	-	-	TRBJ2-1	CASSLIRSSYNEQFF	TGTGCCAGCAGCCTAATACGAAGCTCCTACAATGAGCAGTTCTTC
TRBV6-1	-	-	TRBJ1-4	CASYRTNEKLFF	TGTGCCAGCTACAGGACTAATGAAAAACTGTTTTTT
TRBV14	TRBD1	-	TRBJ2-1	CASSQAPGQVAYNEQFF	TGTGCCAGCAGCCAAGCCCCGGGACAGGTCGCCTACAATGAGCAGTTCTTC
TRBV27	TRBD2	-	TRBJ2-7	CASSFTSGSTYEQYF	TGTGCCAGCAGTTTCACTAGCGGGAGTACCTACGAGCAGTACTTC
TRBV7-9	TRBD2	-	TRBJ2-7	CASRGNRTSDSYEQYF	TGTGCCAGCAGGGGAAACAGGACTAGCGACTCCTACGAGCAGTACTTC
TRBV25-1	-	-	TRBJ2-1	CASSDAGLVSYNEQFF	TGTGCCAGCAGTGACGCAGGGCTTGTTTCCTACAATGAGCAGTTCTTC
TRBV7-2	TRBD2	-	TRBJ2-7	CASSPGTSGRYEQYF	TGTGCCAGCAGCCCCGGGACTAGCGGGAGATACGAGCAGTACTTC
TRBV19	-	-	TRBJ1-5	CASSIASPQPQHF	TGTGCCAGTAGTATAGCAAGCCCTCAGCCCCAGCATTTT
TRBV30	-	once	TRBJ2-6	CGVGSGANVLTF	TGTGGGGTCGGGTCTGGGGCCAACGTCCTGACTTTC
TRBV27	-	once	TRBJ2-1	CASSLRVGGNEQFF	TGTGCCAGCAGTTTAAGGGTAGGGGGCAATGAGCAGTTCTTC
TRBV6-1	-	-	TRBJ2-1	CASSPWRGAYNEQFF	TGTGCCAGCAGCCCATGGAGAGGAGCTTACAATGAGCAGTTCTTC
TRBV19	-	-	TRBJ1-1	CASSRGGLYTEAFF	TGTGCCAGTAGTAGGGGGGGGCTGTACACTGAAGCTTTCTTT
TRBV27	TRBD1	-	TRBJ1-5	CASRQGGQPQHF	TGTGCCAGCAGACAGGGGGGCCAGCCCCAGCATTTT